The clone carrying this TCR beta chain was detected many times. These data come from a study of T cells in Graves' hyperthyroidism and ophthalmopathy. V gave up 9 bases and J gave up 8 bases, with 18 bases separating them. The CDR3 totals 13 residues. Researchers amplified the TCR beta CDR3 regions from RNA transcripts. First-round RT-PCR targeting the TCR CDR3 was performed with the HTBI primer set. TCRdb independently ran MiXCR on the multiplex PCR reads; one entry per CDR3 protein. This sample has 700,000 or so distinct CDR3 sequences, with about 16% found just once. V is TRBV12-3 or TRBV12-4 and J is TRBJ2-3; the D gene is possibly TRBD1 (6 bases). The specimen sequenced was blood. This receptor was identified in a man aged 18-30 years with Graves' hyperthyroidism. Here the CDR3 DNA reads TGTGCCAGTTCGGGAACAGGGCGCGGTACGCAGTATTTT. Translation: CASSGTGRGTQYF.